The sequence of this T cell receptor beta chain was determined in a study of Ad26.COV2.S vaccination and SARS-CoV-2 variants. Background on the study: The donor was enrolled in the Ad26.COV2.S arm of the COV1001 trial. Overall study findings and caveats: It was found that vaccine and placebo recipients had similar non-spike TCR breadth. TCR breadth and depth estimates may have understated total T cell responses.

Sample treatment: around 19 received Ad26.COV2.S at low or high dose, single or two shots; about five received placebo; per-sample allocation not given. Sampling occurred on day 63 after the first vaccine or placebo injection. Assay: immunoSEQ multiplex PCR; the TCRdb copy retains only in-frame clones and omits some. The sample contains 300,000 to 450,000 clones, approximately 85% of which appear only once. V dropped 4 bases and J dropped 7; count of bases not matched to a gene: 7. Germline assignment: CDR1 SGHDN and CDR2 FVKESK. The CDR3 runs to 16 residues. In regard to this clone: Its antigen remains unidentified.

The receptor comes from a person between 18 and 59 years old who received the Ad26.COV2.S COVID-19 vaccine or a placebo. The V gene is TRBV14, the J gene TRBJ2-1; TRBD2 matches at 13 bases. The specimen comprised peripheral blood, sampled in a trial of Ad26.COV2.S vaccine versus placebo. CDR3 nucleotides: TGTGCCAGCAGCCCCCGAGGGACTAGCGGGGTAAATGAGCAGTTCTTC. This sequence encodes CASSPRGTSGVNEQFF.